This is a list of T cell receptor beta chains from one sample in a study of T-cell reconstitution after alpha-beta-depleted transplantation in children. One entry per CDR3 protein results from TCRdb running MiXCR on the PCR reads. Here the sample spans about 72,000 distinct CDR3 sequences, about 6.7% being singletons. The input for sequencing was PBMCs from the stem cell graft donor, taken from the stem cell graft. The receptors stem from a human donor who donated a stem cell graft to a child with acute lymphoblastic leukemia. Each CDR3 is given with its conserved first and last residue. Fields, in order: CDR3 protein, V gene, J gene.

CDR3 protein: CASSYRAGGGQETQYF
V gene: TRBV7-9
J gene: TRBJ2-5

CDR3 protein: CASSFEGAAGNTIYF
V gene: TRBV12-3/TRBV12-4
J gene: TRBJ1-3

CDR3 protein: CASSRWDRDYEQYF
V gene: TRBV5-6
J gene: TRBJ2-7

CDR3 protein: CASSFFPGLNQPQHF
V gene: TRBV28
J gene: TRBJ1-5

CDR3 protein: CASTRGLGNIQYF
V gene: TRBV28
J gene: TRBJ2-4

CDR3 protein: CASSERGSALNTGELFF
V gene: TRBV2
J gene: TRBJ2-2

CDR3 protein: CASSEFSSAVRDTQYF
V gene: TRBV6-1
J gene: TRBJ2-3

CDR3 protein: CATSRKGQVSPGANVLTF
V gene: TRBV15
J gene: TRBJ2-6

CDR3 protein: CATTTENEQFF
V gene: TRBV12-3/TRBV12-4
J gene: TRBJ2-1

CDR3 protein: CASSPKGGTDTQYF
V gene: TRBV7-2
J gene: TRBJ2-3

CDR3 protein: CASRSPGQGINEQYF
V gene: TRBV27
J gene: TRBJ2-7

CDR3 protein: CASSQEGAGTSGSIEQFF
V gene: TRBV3-1
J gene: TRBJ2-1

CDR3 protein: CASSSGELLTGELFF
V gene: TRBV7-9
J gene: TRBJ2-2

CDR3 protein: CASSRGMELFF
V gene: TRBV27
J gene: TRBJ1-4

CDR3 protein: CASSPNQITDTQYF
V gene: TRBV18
J gene: TRBJ2-3

CDR3 protein: CSARVQGLAFGKLFF
V gene: TRBV20-1
J gene: TRBJ1-4

CDR3 protein: CASLPPKGTQYF
V gene: TRBV7-2
J gene: TRBJ2-5

CDR3 protein: CASSLARRTNSPLHF
V gene: TRBV5-6
J gene: TRBJ1-6

CDR3 protein: CASSYSSGQPQHF
V gene: TRBV6-5
J gene: TRBJ1-5

CDR3 protein: CASSFRTSGMTAYEQYF
V gene: TRBV27
J gene: TRBJ2-7

CDR3 protein: CASSASRWGSDTEAFF
V gene: TRBV7-4
J gene: TRBJ1-1

CDR3 protein: CASSQDPQTGTVSGNTIYF
V gene: TRBV4-3
J gene: TRBJ1-3

CDR3 protein: CASSQAGWFGTDTQYF
V gene: TRBV14
J gene: TRBJ2-3

CDR3 protein: CASSASGTGNQPQHF
V gene: TRBV7-9
J gene: TRBJ1-5

CDR3 protein: CASSLGVGRGVHEQYF
V gene: TRBV11-2
J gene: TRBJ2-7

CDR3 protein: CASSPRARAPQYF
V gene: TRBV12-3/TRBV12-4
J gene: TRBJ2-7

CDR3 protein: CASPPDRNNQPQHF
V gene: TRBV12-3/TRBV12-4
J gene: TRBJ1-5

CDR3 protein: CATSRRHESTDTQYF
V gene: TRBV24-1
J gene: TRBJ2-3

CDR3 protein: CAISGTGVGEKLFF
V gene: TRBV10-3
J gene: TRBJ1-4

CDR3 protein: CAISLDRTAAGQETQYF
V gene: TRBV11-2
J gene: TRBJ2-5

CDR3 protein: CSVETGATNYGYTF
V gene: TRBV29-1
J gene: TRBJ1-2

CDR3 protein: CASSMTVSGANVLTF
V gene: TRBV12-3/TRBV12-4
J gene: TRBJ2-6

CDR3 protein: CASSFQGKVYEQYF
V gene: TRBV5-5
J gene: TRBJ2-7

CDR3 protein: CASSIAAGPNQPQHF
V gene: TRBV19
J gene: TRBJ1-5

CDR3 protein: CASSPRRLVEAFF
V gene: TRBV18
J gene: TRBJ1-1

CDR3 protein: CASSLRGSVMNTGELFF
V gene: TRBV7-2
J gene: TRBJ2-2